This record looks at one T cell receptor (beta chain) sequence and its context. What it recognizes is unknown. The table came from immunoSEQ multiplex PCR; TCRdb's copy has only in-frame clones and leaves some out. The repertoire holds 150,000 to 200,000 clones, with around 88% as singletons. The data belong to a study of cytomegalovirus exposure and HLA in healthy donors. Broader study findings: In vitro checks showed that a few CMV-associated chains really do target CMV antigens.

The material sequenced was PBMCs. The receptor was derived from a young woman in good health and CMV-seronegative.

The CDR3 reads CASSPRQGSNTEAFF. CDR3 bases: TGTGCCAGCAGCCCACGACAGGGATCGAACACTGAAGCTTTCTTT. V gene TRBV7-9 combines with J gene TRBJ1-1, with 7 positions matching TRBD1. Germline V CDR1 and CDR2: SEHNR, FQNEAQ (reference sequence). Trimming at V came to 5 bases and at J to 1 base, leaving 7 bases not matched to a gene. The CDR3 is 15 residues long.